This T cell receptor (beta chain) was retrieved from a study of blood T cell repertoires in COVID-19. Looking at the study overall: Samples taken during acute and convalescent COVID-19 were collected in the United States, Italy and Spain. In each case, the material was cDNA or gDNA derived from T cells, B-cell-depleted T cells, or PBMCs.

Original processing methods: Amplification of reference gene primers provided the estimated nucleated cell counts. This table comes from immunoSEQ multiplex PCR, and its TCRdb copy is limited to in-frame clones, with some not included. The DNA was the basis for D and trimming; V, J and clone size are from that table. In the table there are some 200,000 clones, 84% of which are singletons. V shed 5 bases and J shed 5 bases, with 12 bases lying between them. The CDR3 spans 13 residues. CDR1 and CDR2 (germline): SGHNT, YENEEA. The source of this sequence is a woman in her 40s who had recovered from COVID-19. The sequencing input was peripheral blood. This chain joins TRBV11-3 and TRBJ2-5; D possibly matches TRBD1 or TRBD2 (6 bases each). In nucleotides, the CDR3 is TGTGCCAGCAGCATAGGGGGGCTCGAGACCCAGTACTTC. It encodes CASSIGGLETQYF.